This record covers a single T cell receptor (beta chain). The age range of participants was 18 to 89 years, with residence in approximately 25 US areas. Participant reports of clinical history set cohort assignment. The sample originates from a study of blood T cell repertoires in COVID-19. The overall study: Both acute and convalescent COVID-19 samples were obtained from the United States, Italy and Spain.

This CDR3 spans 15 amino acids. V was clipped by 4 bases and J by 3 bases, with 13 bases between them. CDR1 is MNHEY, CDR2 SVGEGT, per germline. Here immunoSEQ multiplex PCR was the method, and the copy in TCRdb shows in-frame clones only, minus some. The sample holds about 400,000 clones, around 89% seen once. The rearrangement uses TRBV6-2 or TRBV6-3 and TRBJ1-5; D not resolved. Input material: PBMCs or T cells enriched from blood (not recorded which). The TCR comes from a woman in her twenties or thirties with acute COVID-19. In nucleotides, the CDR3 is TGTGCCAGCAGTTTATATGCGGGGTTCAATCAGCCCCAGCATTTT. Encoded protein: CASSLYAGFNQPQHF.